Here is one T cell receptor beta chain with its context. The primer mix had 60 Vbeta and 13 Jbeta primers. Clones were sequenced by immunoSEQ multiplex PCR, and TCRdb holds only the in-frame ones, with some missing. The sample lists around 120,000 clones; 81% were seen once. Trimming at V came to 7 bases and at J to 6 bases, leaving 11 bases not matched to a gene. Per germline, CDR1 MNHEY and CDR2 SVGAGI. The length of the CDR3 is 14 residues. This sample is drawn from a study of cytomegalovirus exposure and HLA in healthy donors. V and J are TRBV6-5 and TRBJ2-7; 8 positions match TRBD1. Material for sequencing was PBMCs. The sequence came from a man in his late teens or twenties in good health and CMV-seronegative. CDR3 nucleotide sequence: TGTGCCAGCAATACCGGGACAGGAGGCCCCGAGCAGTACTTC. Protein product: CASNTGTGGPEQYF.